These 24 T cell receptor beta chains were sequenced from one sample in a study of blood T cell repertoires in COVID-19 (dated by TCRdb to 2018 to 2021). The library was produced with the immunoSEQ multiplex PCR assay. Imported from immuneACCESS, the table was reduced by TCRdb to in-frame sequences with V and J called. These copies leave out some clones; in studies compared against another copy, an unresolved V gene accounts for under half, and the cause of the remainder is not known. The sample table holds around 700,000 clones, of which 85% to 90% were seen once. Clones ranked in the top ten supply approximately 0.25% of the sample. Sample: peripheral blood. Receptors originate from a woman in her late teens or twenties with acute or convalescent COVID-19.

The sample holds a few counts of this clone. The V gene is TRBV6-1, the J gene TRBJ1-2, with D possibly matching TRBD1 (5 bases). This CDR3 region has 14 residues. Per germline, CDR1 MNHNS and CDR2 SASEGT. Trimming cost V 3 bases and J 5 bases, with 13 bases left between them. CDR3 loop: CASSEQGTAYGYTF. DNA for the CDR3: TGTGCCAGCAGTGAGCAGGGAACTGCATATGGCTACACCTTC.

The chain uses TRBV3-1 (or the pseudogene TRBV3-2) and TRBJ2-7; 9 nucleotides line up with TRBD2. J gave up 3 bases and V 2 bases, and 11 bases lay outside the gene matches. Germline V gives CDR1 LGHDT, CDR2 YNNKEL (reference sequence). The CDR3 is made up of 17 amino acids. The CDR3 loop reads CASSQPNPSGACYEQYF. The CDR3 DNA follows: TGTGCCAGCAGCCAACCAAACCCTAGCGGGGCCTGCTACGAGCAGTACTTC.

V usage is TRBV20-1 and J usage is TRBJ1-1, with D uncertain. V lost 6 bases to trimming and J lost 3 bases, with 8 bases between them. CDR1 DFQATT and CDR2 SNEGSKA come from the germline V gene (reference sequence). The CDR3 has 11 residues. The CDR3 DNA sequence: TGCAGTGCGCCCCCGGACACTGAAGCTTTCTTT. This codes for CSAPPDTEAFF.

This clone appeared a few times. The rearrangement uses TRBV19 and TRBJ1-2, with unresolved D. The V gene lost 3 bases and the J gene lost 3 bases, with 8 bases spanning the gap. Germline V gene data show CDR1 as LNHDA and CDR2 as SQIVND (reference sequence). This CDR3 has 13 residues. The CDR3 is CASSIGEYYGYTF. CDR3 nucleotide sequence: TGTGCCAGTAGTATTGGGGAGTACTATGGCTACACCTTC. The variable domain in full, completed from reference TRBV19 and TRBJ1-2, reads DGGITQSPKYLFRKEGQNVTLSCEQNLNHDAMYWYRQDPGQGLRLIYYSQIVNDFQKGDIAEGYSVSREKKESFPLTVTSAQKNPTAFYLCASSIGEYYGYTFGSGTRLTVV.

This clone has only one observation. The DNA of the CDR3 is TGCGCCAGCAGCCAAGATGGGAGGAAACTGTTTTTT. Its translation is CASSQDGRKLFF. The chain joins TRBV4-1 to TRBJ1-4, with D hard to call. Germline V lookup: CDR1 MGHRA, CDR2 YSYEKL. CDR3 size: 12 residues. V was cut by 0 bases and J by 11 bases, with 7 bases left in between.

The rearrangement joins TRBV30 to TRBJ2-4, with 11 bases identical to TRBD2. Per germline, CDR1 GTSNPN and CDR2 SVGIG (reference sequence). This CDR3 comprises 13 residues. Germline trimming cut 1 base from V and 13 bases from J; bases unmatched to any gene: 6. The CDR3 DNA sequence: TGTGCCTGGAGTGGATCTAGCGGGGGGCTGCAGTACTTC. Its protein product is CAWSGSSGGLQYF.

This chain uses TRBV30 with TRBJ1-2, with 11 bases fitting TRBD1. The CDR3 runs 14 residues. V gave up 5 bases and J gave up 4 bases; unmatched junction bases: 6. The germline gives CDR1 GTSNPN, CDR2 SVGIG (reference sequence). Written as DNA, the CDR3 is TGTGCCTGGTCCCGGACAGGGGGCGGCTATGGCTACACCTTC. This codes for CAWSRTGGGYGYTF. Using reference TRBV30 and TRBJ1-2 for the parts outside the CDR3, the full variable domain is SQTIHQWPATLVQPVGSPLSLECTVEGTSNPNLYWYRQAAGRGLQLLFYSVGIGQISSEVPQNLSASRPQDRQFILSSKKLLLSDSGFYLCAWSRTGGGYGYTFGSGTRLTVV.

The chain joins TRBV7-6 to TRBJ2-7; TRBD2 might be the D (5 bases). The V and J ends lost 5 bases and 2 bases respectively, with 13 bases between them. The V gene's germline CDR1 is SGHVS and CDR2 FNYEAQ. The CDR3 consists of 14 residues. CDR3 DNA sequence: TGTGCCAGCAGCACCCGGGAAGCCCCCTACGAGCAGTACTTC. Translated: CASSTREAPYEQYF. The full variable domain, rest sourced from reference TRBV7-6 and TRBJ2-7, is GAGVSQSPRYKVTKRGQDVALRCDPISGHVSLYWYRQALGQGPEFLTYFNYEAQQDKSGLPNDRFSAERPEGSISTLTIQRTEQRDSAMYRCASSTREAPYEQYFGPGTRLTVT.

The rearrangement links TRBV30 to TRBJ1-5; D possibly corresponds to TRBD1 (5 bases). CDR1 and CDR2 (germline): GTSNPN, SVGIG (reference sequence). The CDR3 loop spans 14 amino acids. V was shortened by 0 bases and J by 7 bases, with 13 bases between the two germline ends. CDR3 in DNA: TGTGCCTGGAGTGTTCTCAGGGAGGGCCAGCCCCAGCATTTT. This encodes CAWSVLREGQPQHF.

This clone was seen a single time. V is TRBV18 and J is TRBJ2-7; 9 positions agree with TRBD1. Germline-derived CDR1 and CDR2 are KGHSH and LQKENI. The CDR3 runs 14 residues. V lost 6 bases to trimming and J lost 4 bases; unmatched junction nucleotides: 7. The CDR3 nucleotides are TGTGCCAGCTCCCCTGGGGGACAGGGATACGAGCAGTACTTC. Protein: CASSPGGQGYEQYF.

There are a few counts of this clone. This chain uses TRBV6-2 or TRBV6-3 with TRBJ1-1; TRBD1 is a possible D gene (5 bases). This CDR3 has 16 amino acids. Per germline, CDR1 MNHEY and CDR2 SVGEGT. V gave up 6 bases and J gave up 6 bases, with 23 bases separating them. CDR3 coding DNA: TGTGCCAGCAGACCTATCGTTGGGGGGGTCGACTCTGAAGCTTTCTTT. This encodes CASRPIVGGVDSEAFF.

This clone has just one count. The V gene is TRBV6-2 or TRBV6-3, the J gene TRBJ1-6; D gene uncertain. Per germline, CDR1 MNHEY and CDR2 SVGEGT. The CDR3 contains 14 residues. V lost 4 bases to trimming and J lost 6 bases, with 10 bases between them. CDR3 nucleotides: TGTGCCAGCAGTTGGCGGCAGCTTAATTCACCCCTCCACTTT. Residues: CASSWRQLNSPLHF.

This chain's CDR3 is CATTSGGQANQPQHF. CDR3 DNA sequence: TGTGCCACCACGTCCGGGGGGCAGGCCAATCAGCCCCAGCATTTT. The rearrangement joins TRBV10-3 to TRBJ1-5, with a tentative D call TRBD1 (6 bases). The CDR3 covers 15 residues. V dropped 10 bases and J dropped 3 bases, with 19 bases sitting between them. The germline gives CDR1 ENHRY, CDR2 SYGVKD.

The V call is TRBV19, the J call TRBJ1-6, with 9 bases fitting TRBD1. The CDR3 sequence is 15 residues long. Germline assignment: CDR1 LNHDA and CDR2 SQIVND (reference sequence). The V gene end was trimmed by 7 bases and the J gene end by 6 bases; junction bases not matched to a gene: 7. CDR3 residues: CASTRRDRVNSPLHF. CDR3 coding DNA: TGTGCCAGTACCAGGCGGGACAGGGTTAATTCACCCCTCCACTTT.

This clone was seen just once. This chain links TRBV6-2 or TRBV6-3 with TRBJ1-4, with 7 bases lining up with TRBD1. The ends lost 0 bases at V and 8 bases at J; junction bases unmatched: 15. The CDR3 runs to 18 residues. Germline CDR1 reads MNHEY; CDR2 reads SVGEGT. The CDR3 region is CASSYSLSPTGVEEKLFF. The CDR3 coding sequence is TGTGCCAGCAGTTACTCGCTCTCACCCACAGGGGTAGAAGAAAAACTGTTTTTT.

The gene calls are TRBV4-2 and TRBJ1-1, with a possible D match to TRBD1 (6 bases). This CDR3 has 15 amino acids. V lost 1 base and J 1 base, leaving 10 bases between the germline ends. Germline V CDR1 and CDR2: LGHNA, YNFKEQ. As DNA, the CDR3 is TGTGCCAGCAGCCAAGTACAGGGTGAGAACACTGAAGCTTTCTTT. It is translated as CASSQVQGENTEAFF.

V is TRBV7-2 and J is TRBJ2-1, with 11 bases fitting TRBD2. Germline V gives CDR1 SGHTA, CDR2 FQGNSA. The CDR3 spans 15 residues. V lost 5 bases, J lost 4 bases, and 4 bases stayed unmatched. The CDR3 sequence is CASSATSGVYNEQFF. CDR3 bases: TGTGCCAGCAGCGCGACTAGCGGGGTTTACAATGAGCAGTTCTTC.

The gene calls are TRBV6-2 or TRBV6-3 and TRBJ2-5, with TRBD1 matching 8 bases. Germline lookup yields CDR1 MNHEY and CDR2 SVGEGT. The CDR3 totals 14 residues. Trimming took 2 bases from V and 4 from J; bases not matched to a gene: 3. The DNA for the CDR3 is TGTGCCAGCAGTTACGCAGGGGGCGGAGAGACCCAGTACTTC. Amino acids: CASSYAGGGETQYF.

This sequence joins TRBV5-1 and TRBJ1-4; no clear D. Trimming shortened V by 0 bases and J by 7 bases, and 13 bases separated the two germline ends. Looked up from germline, CDR1 is SGHRS and CDR2 is YFSETQ. The CDR3 is made up of 15 amino acids. The DNA of the CDR3 is TGCGCCAGCAGCTTGGGTGGCGGGTGGAGTGAAAAACTGTTTTTT. Translation gives CASSLGGGWSEKLFF.

The chain couples TRBV15 to TRBJ1-6; TRBD1 agrees at 8 bases. V was pared by 0 bases and J by 9 bases, with 22 bases of the junction left unmatched. The CDR3 sequence is 21 residues long. Germline assignment: CDR1 LNHNV and CDR2 YYDKDF (reference sequence). DNA of the CDR3: TGTGCCACCAGCAGAGATCGGACGTGGTCCCACACTGGACAGGGAGGTTCACCCCTCCACTTT. It yields the protein CATSRDRTWSHTGQGGSPLHF.

This clone came up a few times. The chain has TRBV7-9 and TRBJ2-7; possible D gene TRBD2, 5 bases. The CDR3 sequence is 11 residues long. Germline CDR1 reads SEHNR; CDR2 reads FQNEAQ (reference sequence). The V end lost 3 bases, the J end lost 6 bases, and 6 bases lay between the germline ends. The CDR3 here is CASSFSGEQYF. CDR3 in DNA: TGTGCCAGCAGCTTCAGCGGCGAGCAGTACTTC.

This clone has just one count. The chain combines TRBV21-1 with TRBJ1-1; the D call of TRBD1 is as the table states it, not checked on the DNA. TRBV21-1 is labeled a pseudogene. CDR3 length equals 14 residues. For the CDR3, the DNA is TGTGCCAGCATCCCGCTCAAATACAAGGGGGTAGCTTTCTTT. Protein product: CASIPLKYKGVAFF.

The chain carries TRBV5-1 and TRBJ2-3; 9 nucleotides align to TRBD2. CDR1 SGHRS and CDR2 YFSETQ come from the germline V gene. Unmatched junction bases numbered 3, after V lost 0 bases and J lost 1 base. The CDR3 sequence is 16 residues long. In DNA, the CDR3 is TGCGCCAGCAGCTTGGCCCAGCGGGGGGGCACAGATACGCAGTATTTT. It codes for CASSLAQRGGTDTQYF.

The chain combines TRBV9 with TRBJ2-1; D is possibly TRBD2 (6 bases). The CDR3 length is 18 residues. Per germline, CDR1 SGDLS and CDR2 YYNGEE. V was cut by 2 bases and J by 0 bases, with 18 bases left in between. CDR3 sequence (DNA): TGTGCCAGCAGCGTGCGGGGAGGCAGGGAGAGCTCCTACAATGAGCAGTTCTTC. Translating gives CASSVRGGRESSYNEQFF.